This T cell receptor beta chain originates from a study of T cells in Graves' hyperthyroidism and ophthalmopathy. Study-level points and caveats: Most expanded thyroid clonotypes above 0.001 recurred in blood. In the analysis, a 13 V-J model separated ophthalmopathy from stable hyperthyroidism. Before onset, by a median of around 6.4 months, the model predicted ophthalmopathy.

The CDR3 runs to 15 residues. V was pared by 5 bases and J by 6 bases, with 20 bases between. From germline, CDR1 is SEHNR and CDR2 FQNEAQ (reference sequence). This clonotype was seen repeatedly, ten times or more. The antigen is not known. TCR beta CDR3 regions were amplified from RNA transcripts. HTBI primers were the set used in a first-round RT-PCR of the TCR CDR3. TCRdb re-derived calls from the multiplex PCR reads in MiXCR, one entry per CDR3 protein. The table includes 500,000 to 600,000 distinct CDR3 sequences, 35% to 50% detected once. Uncontrolled infection, other autoimmune disease, pregnancy or lactation led to exclusion.

The V and J genes are TRBV7-9 and TRBJ2-7; tentatively, D is TRBD1 (7 bases). Sequenced sample: peripheral blood or thyroid tissue (not recorded which). This clonotype was obtained from an adult woman with Graves' disease, either hyperthyroidism or ophthalmopathy (not recorded which). The CDR3 loop is CASSQSHTGEVEQYF. CDR3 DNA sequence: TGTGCCAGCAGCCAATCACACACAGGGGAGGTCGAGCAGTACTTC.